This T cell receptor (beta chain) was found in a study of Graves' ophthalmopathy and Graves' hyperthyroidism. Transcripts of RNA were the source for amplifying TCR beta CDR3 regions. First-round RT-PCR with HTBI primers preceded a second-round multiplex PCR. MiXCR, run by TCRdb on the multiplex PCR reads, gives a single entry per CDR3 protein. The sample lists approximately 410,000 distinct CDR3 sequences; less than 20% were seen once. The germline V gene has CDR1 SGHRS and CDR2 YFSETQ. Unmatched junction bases numbered 6, after V lost 4 bases and J lost 4 bases. The CDR3 runs 14 residues. Specimen: peripheral blood. The chain has TRBV5-1 and TRBJ1-1; 8 bases are a match to TRBD1. The receptor comes from a woman aged 18-35 years with stable Graves' hyperthyroidism. DNA for the CDR3: TGCGCCAGCAGCCCCTCGGACAGGGTCACTGAAGCTTTCTTT. As protein: CASSPSDRVTEAFF.